Sequencing of this TCR beta chain was carried out in a study of blood T cell repertoires in COVID-19. Overall study: There were acute and convalescent COVID-19 samples, and they came from the United States, Italy and Spain. T cells, B-cell-depleted T cells, or PBMCs supplied cDNA or gDNA.

Only one count was recorded for this clone. This CDR3 is 15 amino acids long. CDR1 and CDR2 from the germline V gene are SGHVS and FNYEAQ. V was shortened by 1 base and J by 1 base, with 10 bases between the two germline ends. Per the authors' pipeline: Counts of nucleated cells, estimated from reference gene primer amplification, were obtained. Assay used: immunoSEQ multiplex PCR; TCRdb lists only in-frame clones, some missing. V, J and clone size reflect that table, while D and trimming were determined from the DNA. The sample holds under 200,000 clones, roughly nine tenths seen once. The gene calls are TRBV7-6 and TRBJ1-1; D ambiguous. This clonotype was sampled from a man aged 65-85 years with active or convalescent COVID-19. Sequenced sample: peripheral blood. For the CDR3, the DNA is TGTGCCAGCAGCTTAGGCGCCCTCCGGAACACTGAAGCTTTCTTT. It specifies CASSLGALRNTEAFF.